This TCR beta chain emerged from a study of shared clonotypes between healthy human individuals. Study background: CD4 naive and memory got three plates each, CD8 naive two, CD8 memory one.

General study findings and limits: Sharing across four donors was highest in naive CD4 (roughly 5%) and lowest in memory CD8 (around 0.4%).

The germline V gene encodes CDR1 MNHNY and CDR2 SVGAGI (reference sequence). The CDR3 contains 14 residues. Trimming cost V 2 bases and J 2 bases, with 7 bases left between them. About this clone itself: Its target is not known.

Each PCR replicate from the sorted subsets contained 150 to 250 ng DNA, which is 25,000 to 30,000 T cell genomes. Source study methods: Junction-only sequences without quality scores came from ImmunoSEQ, so filtering differed. Method: immunoSEQ multiplex PCR; TCRdb's copy keeps in-frame clones and lacks some. D and trimming come from the DNA, and the V and J calls and clone size come from that table. Of approximately 350,000 clones listed, approximately 97% are singletons. The sample comprised memory CD8+ T cells sorted from blood. Subset in this sample: CD45RO+ cells pooled with CCR7-negative TemRA cells. The TCR comes from a man aged 25-45 years in good health. The chain has TRBV6-6 and TRBJ1-5; D is ambiguous. CDR3 in DNA: TGTGCCAGCAGTTACGCCGGGGGCAATCAGCCCCAGCATTTT. Its translation: CASSYAGGNQPQHF.